Each of the 14 T cell receptor beta chains below was sequenced from the same sample in a study of blood T cell repertoires in COVID-19. Clones were read by immunoSEQ multiplex PCR, and TCRdb kept only the in-frame ones, dropping some. The sample has over 200,000 clones; around four fifths are singletons. Material: peripheral blood. These receptors all come from a woman between 40 and 50 years old with active or convalescent COVID-19.

This clone was seen a few times. The chain joins TRBV7-2 to TRBJ2-7; D is perhaps TRBD2 (5 bases). Germline values: CDR1 SGHTA, CDR2 FQGNSA. The CDR3 is 14 residues long. V lost 4 bases to trimming and J lost 1 base, with 11 bases between them. CDR3 DNA sequence: TGTGCCAGCAGCTCTACTAGGGTATCCTACGAGCAGTACTTC. This encodes CASSSTRVSYEQYF.

The V and J genes are TRBV5-1 and TRBJ2-3; TRBD2 aligns across 7 bases. Per the germline V gene, CDR1 is SGHRS and CDR2 is YFSETQ. The CDR3 length is 15 residues. V shed 7 bases and J 0 bases; nucleotides not matched to a gene: 8. CDR3: CASQTTSVSTDTQYF. The CDR3 bases are TGCGCCAGCCAAACTACTAGCGTTAGCACAGATACGCAGTATTTT.

This chain links TRBV4-1 with TRBJ1-5; unclear D gene. CDR1 is MGHRA, CDR2 YSYEKL, per germline. Trimming left V 4 bases short and J 5 bases short, with 9 bases between. The CDR3 covers 13 residues. The CDR3 sequence is CASSPSGDQPQHF. The CDR3 DNA is TGCGCCAGCAGCCCCTCGGGTGATCAGCCCCAGCATTTT.

This sequence joins TRBV19 and TRBJ1-2, with 8 bases fitting TRBD1. CDR3 length: 11 residues. Germline V gene data show CDR1 as LNHDA and CDR2 as SQIVND (reference sequence). Trimming took 7 bases from V and 7 from J; bases not matched to a gene: 2. The CDR3 DNA is TGTGCCAGTACAGGGGGCTCTGGCTACACCTTC. As protein: CASTGGSGYTF.

V is TRBV14 and J is TRBJ1-5; D is unresolved. The CDR3 is made up of 14 amino acids. Germline-derived CDR1 and CDR2 are SGHDN and FVKESK. V gave up 4 bases and J gave up 6 bases, with 13 bases separating them. CDR3 sequence reads: CASSPHPEGQPQHF. The DNA for the CDR3 is TGTGCCAGCAGCCCTCACCCGGAGGGTCAGCCCCAGCATTTT. Supplemented by reference TRBV14 and TRBJ1-5, the full variable domain reads EAGVTQFPSHSVIEKGQTVTLRCDPISGHDNLYWYRRVMGKEIKFLLHFVKESKQDESGMPNNRFLAERTGGTYSTLKVQPAELEDSGVYFCASSPHPEGQPQHFGDGTRLSIL.

This sequence joins TRBV29-1 and TRBJ1-1; 11 nucleotides align to TRBD1. The CDR3 sequence is 13 residues long. The ends lost 7 bases at V and 4 bases at J; junction bases unmatched: 5. Germline V gene sequence: CDR1 SQVTM, CDR2 ANQGSEA. The CDR3 nucleotides are TGCAGCGCCGGGACAGGGGGTTTCACTGAAGCTTTCTTT. Its protein is CSAGTGGFTEAFF.

This clone has only a few counts. This rearrangement joins TRBV6-4 to TRBJ1-2; 7 bases match TRBD1. This CDR3 comprises 15 residues. Germline CDR1 and CDR2: MRHNA and SNTAGT. The V and J ends lost 2 bases and 4 bases, in that order; junction bases with no gene match: 7. This CDR3 reads CASSDQGGRSYGYTF. The DNA of the CDR3 is TGTGCCAGCAGTGACCAAGGGGGCCGGAGCTATGGCTACACCTTC.

The V call is TRBV27, the J call TRBJ1-2; maybe TRBD1 (6 bases). The CDR3 contains 13 residues. Deletions cut 2 bases from V and 8 bases from J, with 12 bases between. Germline values: CDR1 MNHEY, CDR2 SMNVEV (reference sequence). DNA of the CDR3: TGTGCCAGCAGTTTACGACAGGATAGGGGCTACACCTTC. Protein product: CASSLRQDRGYTF.

This chain links TRBV12-5 with TRBJ1-6; D is possibly TRBD1 (5 bases). Between the trimmed V and J ends, which lost 6 bases and 7 bases, there was a span of 10 bases. Germline V gene lookup returns CDR1 LGHNT and CDR2 FRNRAP. The length of the CDR3 is 13 residues. The CDR3 bases are TGTGCTAGTGGGACAGTTATGAATTCACCCCTCCACTTT. Translation gives CASGTVMNSPLHF.

The chain joins TRBV7-9 to TRBJ1-2, with 9 bases matching TRBD1. CDR1 and CDR2 (germline): SEHNR, FQNEAQ (reference sequence). V lost 5 bases, J lost 8 bases, and 6 bases stayed unmatched. CDR3 length: 13 residues. CDR3 in DNA: TGTGCCAGCAGCCCGGGACAGGGCGACGGCTACACCTTC. Protein: CASSPGQGDGYTF. Drawing the rest from reference TRBV7-9 and TRBJ1-2, the complete variable domain is DTGVSQNPRHKITKRGQNVTFRCDPISEHNRLYWYRQTLGQGPEFLTYFQNEAQLEKSRLLSDRFSAERPKGSFSTLEIQRTEQGDSAMYLCASSPGQGDGYTFGSGTRLTVV.

This clone was seen once. The V and J genes are TRBV2 and TRBJ1-6; unclear D gene. V dropped 4 bases and J dropped 7 bases, with 14 bases sitting between them. CDR1 and CDR2 (germline): SNHLY, FYNNEI. This CDR3 spans 15 amino acids. CDR3: CASSGEGRWNSPLHF. The CDR3 DNA reads as TGTGCCAGCAGTGGGGAGGGTAGGTGGAATTCACCCCTCCACTTT.

The chain joins TRBV6-4 to TRBJ2-3; D possibly corresponds to TRBD1 (6 bases). The CDR3 covers 15 residues. The germline CDR1 and CDR2 sequences are MRHNA and SNTAGT. The V end was cut by 5 bases, the J end by 5 bases, with 17 bases between. The CDR3 DNA is TGTGCCAGCAGTCCTAACCCGGGACAACTAGATACGCAGTATTTT. This sequence encodes CASSPNPGQLDTQYF.

V is TRBV6-4 and J is TRBJ1-4; D not resolved. Deletions cut 7 bases from V and 0 bases from J, with 9 bases between. The CDR3 totals 14 residues. Germline CDR1 reads MRHNA; CDR2 reads SNTAGT. The CDR3 reads CASKPTSTNEKLFF. The CDR3 DNA follows: TGTGCCAGCAAACCGACATCAACTAATGAAAAACTGTTTTTT.

This clone was recorded only once. The chain links TRBV11-2 to TRBJ2-6; a possible D gene is TRBD1 (5 bases). The CDR3 is made up of 17 amino acids. Trimming pared 3 bases from V and 0 bases from J, leaving 12 bases between. The V gene's germline CDR1 is SGHAT and CDR2 FQNNGV. The chain's CDR3 is CASSFPRQSSGANVLTF. DNA of the CDR3: TGTGCCAGCAGCTTTCCACGACAGTCCTCTGGGGCCAACGTCCTGACTTTC. Combining the CDR3 with reference TRBV11-2 and TRBJ2-6 gives the whole variable domain EAGVAQSPRYKIIEKRQSVAFWCNPISGHATLYWYQQILGQGPKLLIQFQNNGVVDDSQLPKDRFSAERLKGVDSTLKIQPAKLEDSAVYLCASSFPRQSSGANVLTFGAGSRLTVL.